This TCR beta chain was observed in a study of blood T cell repertoires in COVID-19. Study-wide context: Some COVID-19 samples were acute and others convalescent; all came from the United States, Italy and Spain. PBMCs, B-cell-depleted T cells, or T cells provided the cDNA or gDNA that made up the material.

Original analysis: How many nucleated cells were present was estimated from reference gene primer amplification. Here immunoSEQ multiplex PCR was the method, and the copy in TCRdb shows in-frame clones only, minus some. V, J and clone size are those of that table, while D and trimming were read from the DNA. This sample has more than 250,000 clones, with roughly 86% found just once. The V end lost 3 bases, the J end lost 0 bases, and 9 bases lay between the germline ends. This CDR3 region has 16 residues. Per the germline V gene, CDR1 is LGHNT and CDR2 is FRNRAP. The V gene is TRBV12-5, the J gene TRBJ1-6; D is uncertain. Sequenced sample: peripheral blood. This TCR came from a woman in her twenties or thirties who had recovered from COVID-19. The CDR3 sequence is CASGLNPGSYNSPLHF. In DNA form, the CDR3 reads TGTGCTAGTGGTTTAAATCCGGGCTCCTATAATTCACCCCTCCACTTT. Drawing the rest from reference TRBV12-5 and TRBJ1-6, the complete variable domain is DARVTQTPRHKVTEMGQEVTMRCQPILGHNTVFWYRQTMMQGLELLAYFRNRAPLDDSGMPKDRFSAEMPDATLATLKIQPSEPRDSAVYFCASGLNPGSYNSPLHFGNGTRLTVT.